This T cell receptor beta chain is drawn from a study of blood T cells in healthy people across ages. A second PCR of roughly 7 to 11 cycles used a sample-barcoded 5' primer and a J-beta primer mix. From the 5' RACE reads, TCRdb called clonotypes with MiXCR, one entry per CDR3 protein. The table includes approximately 600,000 distinct CDR3 sequences, under 70% detected once. The CDR3 runs to 14 residues. Trimming cost V 2 bases and J 6 bases, with 12 bases left between them. CDR1 and CDR2 (germline): SEHNR, FQNEAQ (reference sequence). Sequenced material: blood. The receptor was isolated from a man aged 55 to 70 in good health. J is TRBJ2-3 and V is TRBV7-9, with D perhaps TRBD1 (5 bases). The chain's CDR3 is CASSLRRAGDTQYF. In DNA, the CDR3 is TGTGCCAGCAGCTTAAGACGAGCAGGGGATACGCAGTATTTT.